This T cell receptor (beta chain) is from a study of beta chain features in type 1 diabetes. General study results and limits: A pattern of fewer insertions and more deletions at VDJ junctions was seen in type 1 diabetes patients.

The CDR3 covers 15 residues. CDR1 and CDR2 (germline): ENHRY, SYGVKD. V was cut by 4 bases and J by 0 bases, with 10 bases left in between. What was sequenced were expressed TCRB transcripts, since all of the isolated RNA had been reverse transcribed. Generated by immunoSEQ multiplex PCR, the TCRdb table keeps only in-frame clones and is missing some. The sample contains just over 600,000 clones, about a sixth of which appear only once. This clone was observed a handful of times. What it recognizes is unknown. CD45RO/CCR7/CD25/CD127/CD95/CD27 separated CD4+ naive, central memory, regulatory and stem cell-like memory cells by sorting.

The V and J genes are TRBV10-3 and TRBJ1-3; D is uncertain. Material for sequencing was naive CD4+ T cells from blood. This receptor was obtained from a man between 18 and 35 years old in good health. The CDR3 DNA is TGTGCCATCAGTGGAAAAGGGAGCTCTGGAAACACCATATATTTT. Protein product: CAISGKGSSGNTIYF.